The source of this T cell receptor (beta chain) is a study of T cells in Graves' hyperthyroidism and ophthalmopathy. Broader study findings: Blood also carried most thyroid clonotypes expanded above 0.001. The model anticipated ophthalmopathy a median about six months pre-onset. In the analysis, a 13 V-J model separated ophthalmopathy from stable hyperthyroidism.

This clonotype was seen many times. No antigen is known for it. TCR beta CDR3 sequences were amplified from RNA transcripts. The study used the HTBI primer set for a first-round RT-PCR of the TCR CDR3. MiXCR, applied by TCRdb to the multiplex PCR reads, yields one record per CDR3 protein. Among around 660,000 distinct CDR3 sequences listed, roughly 46% were seen once. The V end was cut by 1 base, the J end by 8 bases, with 8 bases between. The germline CDR1 and CDR2 sequences are DFQATT and SNEGSKA (reference sequence). There are 11 residues in the CDR3. The sequence was collected from an adult man with Graves' disease, either hyperthyroidism or ophthalmopathy (not recorded which). The gene calls are TRBV20-1 and TRBJ1-1, with D possibly TRBD1 on 6 matching bases. Input material: peripheral blood or thyroid tissue (not recorded which). The CDR3 sequence: CSARGDREAFF. CDR3 sequence (DNA): TGCAGTGCTAGAGGTGACAGGGAAGCTTTCTTT.